The 26 T cell receptor beta chains in this list originate from one sample, sequenced in a study of T cell changes during pregnancy in multiple sclerosis. Method: immunoSEQ multiplex PCR; TCRdb's copy keeps in-frame clones and lacks some. In the table there are about 24,000 clones, more than 85% of which are singletons. The specimen was CD4+ T cells from peripheral blood mononuclear cells, collected in the second trimester of pregnancy. The receptors here all came from a female donor in good health, enrolled as a control in a pregnancy study.

The rearrangement uses TRBV7-9 and TRBJ2-1; possibly TRBD2 for D (7 bases). Germline values: CDR1 SEHNR, CDR2 FQNEAQ (reference sequence). The CDR3 totals 17 residues. Trimming cost V 2 bases and J 8 bases, with 22 bases left between them. The CDR3 DNA is TGTGCCAGCAGCTTATCAACCTCGGGGGGCGCTTTCGATGAGCAGTTCTTC. Translating it yields CASSLSTSGGAFDEQFF.

The gene calls are TRBV19 and TRBJ2-7; D is undetermined. Trimming pared 9 bases from V and 3 bases from J, leaving 15 bases between. The CDR3 is 13 residues long. In germline, CDR1 is LNHDA, CDR2 SQIVND (reference sequence). CDR3 DNA sequence: TGTGCCAGCTCCTCACAGATACTCTACGAGCAGTACTTC. Protein sequence: CASSSQILYEQYF.

The J gene is TRBJ2-5, the V gene TRBV7-8; 16 bases map to TRBD2. The CDR3 length is 17 residues. V was pared by 5 bases and J by 1 base, with 4 bases of the junction left unmatched. The V gene's germline CDR1 is SGHVS and CDR2 FQNEAQ. The CDR3 DNA reads as TGTGCCAGCAGCACGGGACTAGCGGGGGGGGGCCAAGAGACCCAGTACTTC. This sequence encodes CASSTGLAGGGQETQYF. The full variable domain, in which reference TRBV7-8 and TRBJ2-5 provide the parts outside the CDR3, is GAGVSQSPRYKVAKRGQDVALRCDPISGHVSLFWYQQALGQGPEFLTYFQNEAQLDKSGLPSDRFFAERPEGSVSTLKIQRTQQEDSAVYLCASSTGLAGGGQETQYFGPGTRLLVL.

The chain has TRBV6-6 and TRBJ1-2; TRBD1 matches at 9 bases. The CDR3 contains 14 residues. Germline V CDR1 and CDR2: MNHNY, SVGAGI (reference sequence). V trimming: 5 bases; J trimming: 3 bases; junction bases outside the gene matches: 4. In DNA, the CDR3 is TGTGCCAGCAGTGGCCGGGACAGGGACTATGGCTACACCTTC. Translation: CASSGRDRDYGYTF.

The chain employs TRBV6-1 and TRBJ2-7; 9 bases line up with TRBD2. The CDR3 is made up of 13 amino acids. The V gene's germline CDR1 is MNHNS and CDR2 SASEGT. V trimming: 8 bases; J trimming: 6 bases; junction bases outside the gene matches: 8. The CDR3 DNA sequence: TGTGCCAGCCGAGTAGCGGGAGTGGGCGAGCAGTACTTC. Amino acids: CASRVAGVGEQYF.

This chain uses TRBV6-6 with TRBJ2-7, with D possibly matching TRBD1 (5 bases). There are 13 residues in the CDR3. The V and J ends lost 7 bases and 2 bases respectively, with 12 bases between them. Germline-derived CDR1 and CDR2 are MNHNY and SVGAGI (reference sequence). The CDR3 DNA reads TGTGCCAGCACCCCAATGGACACCTACGAGCAGTACTTC. This sequence encodes CASTPMDTYEQYF.

The chain is built from TRBV10-2 and TRBJ2-3; D is possibly TRBD2 (5 bases). This CDR3 comprises 15 residues. Germline CDR1 is WSHSY and CDR2 is SAAADI. The V and J ends lost 4 bases and 0 bases respectively, with 11 bases between them. In DNA, the CDR3 is TGCGCCAGCAGTGCATTAGCGTCTAGCACAGATACGCAGTATTTT. Its protein product is CASSALASSTDTQYF.

The gene calls are TRBV5-1 and TRBJ2-7, with a tentative D call TRBD2 (6 bases). Trimming shortened V by 3 bases and J by 1 base, and 8 bases separated the two germline ends. Germline CDR1 is SGHRS and CDR2 is YFSETQ. The CDR3 has 13 residues. CDR3 protein: CASSYGTSYEQYF. The DNA for the CDR3 is TGCGCCAGCAGCTATGGGACTTCCTACGAGCAGTACTTC.

The rearrangement joins TRBV18 to TRBJ1-2; D unresolved. Germline CDR1 reads KGHSH; CDR2 reads LQKENI. This CDR3 spans 16 amino acids. Between the trimmed V and J ends, which lost 2 bases and 2 bases, there was a span of 15 bases. CDR3 nucleotides: TGTGCCAGCTCACCATTGCCGGACCCGGGGAACTATGGCTACACCTTC. Amino acids: CASSPLPDPGNYGYTF.

This chain uses TRBV21-1 with TRBJ2-3; the table's D call of TRBD2 was not tested on the DNA. TRBV21-1 is labeled a pseudogene. This CDR3 has 16 residues. The DNA for the CDR3 is TGTGCCAGCAGCAAAGACCGGGGGGCTAGCACAGATACGCAGTATTTT. Amino acids: CASSKDRGASTDTQYF.

V usage is TRBV19 and J usage is TRBJ1-6; 8 bases line up with TRBD1. The ends lost 7 bases at V and 5 bases at J; junction bases unmatched: 4. The CDR3 runs to 14 residues. The germline V gene has CDR1 LNHDA and CDR2 SQIVND (reference sequence). The CDR3 DNA follows: TGTGCCAGTACGGACAGGGCAAATAATTCACCCCTCCACTTT. Its protein is CASTDRANNSPLHF.

The chain combines TRBV14 with TRBJ2-6; TRBD2 might be the D (5 bases). The CDR3 length is 17 residues. V was shortened by 1 base and J by 0 bases, with 10 bases between the two germline ends. Germline lookup yields CDR1 SGHDN and CDR2 FVKESK. The CDR3 spells CASSQVVGSSGANVLTF. CDR3 nucleotides: TGTGCCAGCAGCCAAGTAGTTGGGAGCTCTGGGGCCAACGTCCTGACTTTC. Filled out from reference TRBV14 and TRBJ2-6, the complete variable domain reads EAGVTQFPSHSVIEKGQTVTLRCDPISGHDNLYWYRRVMGKEIKFLLHFVKESKQDESGMPNNRFLAERTGGTYSTLKVQPAELEDSGVYFCASSQVVGSSGANVLTFGAGSRLTVL.

This clone was observed a single time. The chain employs TRBV9 and TRBJ2-7, with TRBD1 matching 8 bases. V shed 0 bases, J shed 3 bases, and the junction held 5 bases outside the gene matches. In germline, CDR1 is SGDLS, CDR2 YYNGEE. This CDR3 region has 15 residues. Here the CDR3 reads CASSVGTGGGYEQYF. The CDR3 nucleotides are TGTGCCAGCAGCGTAGGAACAGGGGGAGGCTACGAGCAGTACTTC.

This chain uses TRBV25-1 with TRBJ2-2, with TRBD1 matching over 8 bases. After removal of 3 bases from V and 0 bases from J, the junction contained 6 bases not matched to a gene. CDR1 and CDR2 (germline): MGHDK, SYGVNS. The CDR3 is 17 residues long. CDR3 sequence reads: CASSETGTGPNTGELFF. The CDR3 DNA follows: TGTGCCAGCAGTGAGACCGGGACAGGACCGAACACCGGGGAGCTGTTTTTT. Full variable domain (outside the CDR3, taken from reference TRBV25-1 and TRBJ2-2): EADIYQTPRYLVIGTGKKITLECSQTMGHDKMYWYQQDPGMELHLIHYSYGVNSTEKGDLSSESTVSRIRTEHFPLTLESARPSHTSQYLCASSETGTGPNTGELFFGEGSRLTVL.

This clone has just one count. The chain has TRBV27 and TRBJ2-7, with TRBD2 matching over 9 bases. The CDR3 totals 15 residues. Per the germline V gene, CDR1 is MNHEY and CDR2 is SMNVEV (reference sequence). Trimming cost V 6 bases and J 3 bases; bases outside gene matches: 9. The CDR3 is CASRRGTSTHYEQYF. The CDR3 DNA is TGTGCCAGCAGAAGAGGGACTAGCACCCACTACGAGCAGTACTTC.

The chain recombines TRBV11-2 with TRBJ1-6, with TRBD1 matching over 7 bases. This CDR3 has 15 residues. The V gene end was trimmed by 5 bases and the J gene end by 10 bases; junction bases not matched to a gene: 11. CDR1 SGHAT and CDR2 FQNNGV come from the germline V gene. The CDR3 DNA reads TGTGCCAGCAGCACCCTGACAGGGCCCCGGTCACCCCTCCACTTT. Translation: CASSTLTGPRSPLHF.

The gene calls are TRBV11-1 and TRBJ2-2; 7 positions agree with TRBD2. V lost 4 bases, J lost 9 bases, and 11 bases stayed unmatched. The CDR3 covers 15 residues. Germline loops: CDR1 SGHAT, CDR2 FQDESV (reference sequence). The CDR3 spells CASSSGTTRTRELFF. The DNA of the CDR3 is TGTGCCAGCAGCTCCGGGACTACACGGACCCGGGAGCTGTTTTTT.

V is TRBV7-2 and J is TRBJ2-7, with 8 bases that match TRBD1. The CDR3 runs 16 residues. Germline V gene data show CDR1 as SGHTA and CDR2 as FQGNSA. The ends lost 1 base at V and 6 bases at J; junction bases unmatched: 11. As DNA, the CDR3 is TGTGCCAGCAGCTTAGGACTGGCGACAGGGGACGTCGAGCAGTACTTC. It specifies CASSLGLATGDVEQYF.

This chain's CDR3 is CASSIGTDNTEAFF. CDR3 nucleotides: TGTGCCAGCAGCATCGGGACAGACAACACTGAAGCTTTCTTT. The chain carries TRBV7-9 and TRBJ1-1, with TRBD1 matching 7 bases. Trimming removed 5 bases from V and 2 bases from J; junction bases left unmatched: 5. Germline V gene data show CDR1 as SEHNR and CDR2 as FQNEAQ (reference sequence). The CDR3 spans 14 residues.

The chain links TRBV11-3 to TRBJ2-2; D perhaps matches TRBD2 (5 bases). This CDR3 comprises 16 residues. Germline CDR1 and CDR2: SGHNT and YENEEA. V was clipped by 1 base and J by 0 bases, with 9 bases between them. The CDR3 DNA is TGTGCCAGCAGCTTAGCGGGGTCCGCGAACACCGGGGAGCTGTTTTTT. This codes for CASSLAGSANTGELFF. Full variable domain (remainder filled in from reference TRBV11-3 and TRBJ2-2): EAGVVQSPRYKIIEKKQPVAFWCNPISGHNTLYWYLQNLGQGPELLIRYENEEAVDDSQLPKDRFSAERLKGVDSTLKIQPAELGDSAVYLCASSLAGSANTGELFFGEGSRLTVL.

The sample holds one count of this clone. The chain recombines TRBV11-2 with TRBJ2-1, with D possibly being TRBD1 (6 bases). The V gene lost 2 bases and the J gene lost 4 bases, with 18 bases spanning the gap. Germline V gene lookup returns CDR1 SGHAT and CDR2 FQNNGV. CDR3 length equals 17 residues. The DNA for the CDR3 is TGTGCCAGCAGCTTAATTTCCGGACAGCAACTTTACAATGAGCAGTTCTTC. Translating gives CASSLISGQQLYNEQFF.

The rearrangement uses TRBV30 and TRBJ2-7, with 7 bases fitting TRBD1. Germline CDR1 GTSNPN, CDR2 SVGIG (reference sequence). The trim removed 2 bases at V and 2 bases at J, leaving 9 bases unmatched. The CDR3 contains 15 residues. The CDR3 DNA is TGTGCCTGGAGTTCGGGTCGGACAGGAACCTACGAGCAGTACTTC. This codes for CAWSSGRTGTYEQYF.

The sample holds one count of this clone. The V gene is TRBV6-6, the J gene TRBJ1-4; D is undetermined. Germline V gene lookup returns CDR1 MNHNY and CDR2 SVGAGI (reference sequence). The CDR3 is 11 residues long. With 2 bases removed from V and 13 bases from J, the gap between germline ends came to 8 bases. CDR3 sequence: CASSYTSLLFF. Written as DNA, the CDR3 is TGTGCCAGCAGTTACACGAGTTTACTGTTTTTT.

The V gene is TRBV5-1, the J gene TRBJ2-7; D remains ambiguous. The CDR3 length is 12 residues. V gave up 4 bases and J gave up 4 bases, with 9 bases separating them. CDR1 is SGHRS, CDR2 YFSETQ, per germline. CDR3 region: CASSPGDYEQYF. CDR3 DNA sequence: TGCGCCAGCAGCCCTGGAGATTACGAGCAGTACTTC.

The J gene is TRBJ2-3, the V gene TRBV13; TRBD2 matches 9 bases. Trimming at V came to 3 bases and at J to 3 bases, leaving 7 bases not matched to a gene. Per germline, CDR1 PRHDT and CDR2 FYEKMQ (reference sequence). This CDR3 is built from 16 residues. CDR3 coding DNA: TGTGCCAGCAGCTTCCGCGGGGGGGCTGGGACAGATACGCAGTATTTT. It specifies CASSFRGGAGTDTQYF.

The rearrangement uses TRBV7-9 and TRBJ2-1; 9 bases map to TRBD2. Germline CDR1 is SEHNR and CDR2 is FQNEAQ (reference sequence). After removal of 4 bases from V and 4 bases from J, the junction contained 8 bases not matched to a gene. This CDR3 is built from 16 residues. This CDR3 reads CASSSLGLAIYNEQFF. The DNA of the CDR3 is TGTGCCAGCAGCTCTCTCGGACTAGCGATTTACAATGAGCAGTTCTTC.